The present entry profiles one T cell receptor (beta chain) with its context. These data are taken from a study of CD8 T cells in Susac syndrome. The authors reverse transcribed roughly 0.5 to 1 ug RNA with random hexamers. TCRdb reprocessed the immunoSEQ multiplex PCR reads with MiXCR, giving one entry per CDR3 protein. The sample holds 140,000 to 150,000 distinct CDR3 sequences, 85% to 95% seen once. The clonotype was recovered from a human donor with multiple sclerosis. What was sequenced was CD4+ T cells from PBMCs.

CDR3 sequence reads: CASSHGTGIHGYTF. CDR3 nucleotides: TGTGCCAGCAGCCACGGGACAGGGATTCATGGCTACACCTTC. The chain has TRBV3-1 and TRBJ1-2; 9 bases are a match to TRBD1. There are 14 residues in the CDR3. V lost 3 bases to trimming and J lost 6 bases; unmatched junction nucleotides: 5. Germline CDR1 LGHDT, CDR2 YNNKEL (reference sequence). Full variable domain (remainder filled in from reference TRBV3-1 and TRBJ1-2): DTAVSQTPKYLVTQMGNDKSIKCEQNLGHDTMYWYKQDSKKFLKIMFSYNNKELIINETVPNRFSPKSPDKAHLNLHINSLELGDSAVYFCASSHGTGIHGYTFGSGTRLTVV.